This T cell receptor (beta chain) appears in the sequencing data of a study of shared clonotypes between healthy human individuals. Across the whole study: CD8 memory received one plate per donor, CD8 naive two, CD4 memory three and CD4 naive three.

The repertoire was sequenced with immunoSEQ multiplex PCR; TCRdb's copy has only in-frame clones and lacks some. This table holds 2 million to 2.5 million clones, 93% found once. This clone was observed a single time. Its antigen is unknown. From CD4+ cells came CD45RA+ naive and CD45RA-negative memory subsets. CDR3 length: 14 residues. V lost 6 bases to trimming and J lost 3 bases; unmatched junction nucleotides: 6. Per germline, CDR1 LGHNT and CDR2 FRNRAP. Study-wide points: Sharing of clonotypes among donors was expected to vary with sequencing depth. Few donors limited the genetic and exposure-history diversity represented.

Sequenced material: naive CD4+ T cells from PBMCs. The subset here: CD45RA+ positively selected. This TCR came from a man between 18 and 35 years old in good health. Some clones in this sample may be carry-over from other donors' samples. The V call is TRBV12-5, the J call TRBJ2-7; 9 bases are a match to TRBD1. CDR3 DNA: TGTGCTAGTGGCCCCGGGACAGGGCGCTACGAGCAGTACTTC. The encoded protein is CASGPGTGRYEQYF.